This T cell receptor (beta chain) comes out of a study of blood T cell repertoires in COVID-19. The wider study: T cells, B-cell-depleted T cells, or PBMCs supplied cDNA or gDNA.

Participant reports of clinical history set cohort assignment. In the original processing: Researchers report that nucleated cell counts were estimated from reference gene primer amplification. Clones were read by immunoSEQ multiplex PCR, and TCRdb kept only the in-frame ones, dropping some. The D gene and trimming were derived from the DNA, and the V and J assignments and clone size from that table. Of 130,000 to 150,000 clones listed, roughly 90% are singletons. Germline V gives CDR1 KGHSH, CDR2 LQKENI. V was pared by 0 bases and J by 3 bases, with 5 bases between. The CDR3 spans 13 residues. The genes are TRBV18 and TRBJ1-1; tentative D call: TRBD1 (5 bases). The specimen sequenced was PBMCs or T cells enriched from blood (not recorded which). The source is a woman aged 25 to 39 with acute COVID-19. CDR3 protein: CASSPPQDTEAFF. DNA for the CDR3: TGTGCCAGCTCACCACCACAGGACACTGAAGCTTTCTTT. The whole variable domain, remainder taken from reference TRBV18 and TRBJ1-1, is NAGVMQNPRHLVRRRGQEARLRCSPMKGHSHVYWYRQLPEEGLKFMVYLQKENIIDESGMPKERFSAEFPKEGPSILRIQQVVRGDSAAYFCASSPPQDTEAFFGQGTRLTVV.